This is a list of T cell receptor beta chains from one sample in a study of cytomegalovirus exposure and HLA in healthy donors. The data were produced by immunoSEQ multiplex PCR, yet TCRdb's version contains in-frame clones alone and is incomplete. The sample holds 150,000 to 200,000 clones, around 79% seen once. Sequencing input: PBMCs. All receptors come from a woman aged 50 to 65 in good health and CMV-seronegative. CDR3s include the opening cysteine and the closing phenylalanine or tryptophan. A D gene is named only where the DNA matches it firmly. Rows may omit the clone size; those that give it use once, few, many or a size class.

abundance	v_gene	d_gene	j_gene	CDR3aa	CDR3nt
NA	TRBV5-6	TRBD2	TRBJ2-1	CASSFRGLAGFRGHNEQFF	TGTGCCAGCAGCTTCAGGGGCCTAGCGGGATTTAGGGGCCACAATGAGCAGTTCTTC
once	TRBV11-2	NA	TRBJ2-1	CASSFREYNEQFF	TGTGCCAGCAGCTTTCGGGAGTACAATGAGCAGTTCTTC
NA	TRBV2	TRBD1	TRBJ1-6	CASSARPGQGDSPLHF	TGTGCCAGCAGCGCCCGTCCGGGACAGGGTGATTCACCCCTCCACTTT
few	TRBV6-5	TRBD1	TRBJ1-6	CASRSGTGLTPLHF	TGTGCCAGCAGGTCCGGGACAGGCTTGACACCCCTCCACTTT
once	TRBV27	TRBD2	TRBJ2-7	CASRRGLAHYEQYF	TGTGCCAGCAGGCGGGGACTAGCTCACTACGAGCAGTACTTC
NA	TRBV28	TRBD2	TRBJ2-1	CASSSLLAGGSNEQFF	TGTGCCAGCAGTTCCCTTCTAGCGGGAGGAAGCAATGAGCAGTTCTTC
NA	TRBV6-5	TRBD1	TRBJ1-2	CASSYSRPGTEYGYTF	TGTGCCAGCAGTTACTCGAGACCCGGGACAGAGTATGGCTACACCTTC
once	TRBV6-1	NA	TRBJ1-5	CASNRLHIGNQPQHF	TGTGCCAGCAACCGCCTCCACATCGGCAATCAGCCCCAGCATTTT
few	TRBV7-9	NA	TRBJ2-6	CASSPTAFSGANVLTF	TGTGCCAGCAGTCCCACAGCTTTCTCTGGGGCCAACGTCCTGACTTTC
NA	TRBV15	TRBD1	TRBJ1-1	CATIPPAGTGMSEAFF	TGTGCCACCATCCCCCCTGCAGGGACAGGGATGTCTGAAGCTTTCTTT
NA	TRBV4-1	NA	TRBJ1-4	CASRGGRTNEKLFF	TGCGCCAGCAGGGGGGGGCGAACTAATGAAAAACTGTTTTTT
NA	TRBV27	TRBD2	TRBJ2-2	CASSPRGAGDGELFF	TGTGCCAGCAGTCCCCGTGGGGCGGGAGACGGGGAGCTGTTTTTT
NA	TRBV11-2	NA	TRBJ1-3	CASTPTGGNTIYF	TGTGCCAGCACCCCCACAGGGGGAAACACCATATATTTT
NA	TRBV7-2	NA	TRBJ2-7	CASSFYSGSNEQYF	TGTGCCAGCAGCTTTTACTCCGGGTCGAACGAGCAGTACTTC
many	TRBV5-4	NA	TRBJ1-1	CASSSLEGAFF	TGTGCCAGCAGCTCCCTCGAGGGAGCTTTCTTT
NA	TRBV18	NA	TRBJ1-1	CASSPSAGTMNTEAFF	TGTGCCAGCTCACCTTCGGCCGGGACAATGAACACTGAAGCTTTCTTT
NA	TRBV27	NA	TRBJ1-5	CASTPGHGVGNQPQHF	TGTGCCAGCACTCCGGGACACGGGGTAGGCAATCAGCCCCAGCATTTT
NA	TRBV7-9	TRBD2	TRBJ2-1	CASSRLAGGYANEQFF	TGTGCCAGCAGCCGACTAGCGGGAGGGTATGCAAATGAGCAGTTCTTC
NA	TRBV10-3	TRBD1	TRBJ1-3	CAISDPGQVGGNTIYF	TGTGCCATCAGTGACCCTGGACAGGTCGGTGGAAACACCATATATTTT
few	TRBV6-5	NA	TRBJ1-1	CASSPQEHTEAFF	TGTGCCAGCAGTCCTCAGGAACACACTGAAGCTTTCTTT
NA	TRBV7-9	TRBD2	TRBJ2-5	CASSLGGGGPETQYF	TGTGCCAGCAGCTTAGGGGGGGGAGGGCCGGAGACCCAGTACTTC
NA	TRBV18	TRBD2	TRBJ2-3	CASSPLAGYTDTQYF	TGTGCCAGCTCACCACTAGCGGGATACACAGATACGCAGTATTTT
NA	TRBV7-2	TRBD1	TRBJ1-5	CASSLQTGDQPQHF	TGTGCCAGCAGCCTTCAGACAGGGGATCAGCCCCAGCATTTT
NA	TRBV29-1	NA	TRBJ1-2	CSAPGPGYGYTF	TGCAGCGCCCCGGGTCCGGGCTATGGCTACACCTTC
NA	TRBV11-3	TRBD2	TRBJ2-7	CASSFPHGGQAGANSYEQYF	TGTGCCAGCAGCTTTCCCCACGGGGGACAAGCGGGGGCTAACTCCTACGAGCAGTACTTC
NA	TRBV6-1	NA	TRBJ1-4	CASRARQANEKLFF	TGTGCCAGCAGGGCAAGACAGGCGAATGAAAAACTGTTTTTT
NA	TRBV2	NA	TRBJ1-1	CASRGQVNTEAFF	TGTGCCAGCCGAGGGCAGGTGAACACTGAAGCTTTCTTT
NA	TRBV4-3	NA	TRBJ1-1	CASSLRQNTEAFF	TGCGCCAGCAGCCTACGACAGAACACTGAAGCTTTCTTT
NA	TRBV7-9	NA	TRBJ2-5	CASSSRVEGETQYF	TGTGCCAGCAGCTCGAGGGTAGAGGGAGAGACCCAGTACTTC
few	TRBV12-5	NA	TRBJ2-1	CASGLPGNEQFF	TGTGCTAGTGGCCTCCCAGGGAATGAGCAGTTCTTC
few	TRBV11-1	TRBD2	TRBJ2-1	CASSLEELGTKYNEQFF	TGTGCCAGCAGCTTAGAAGAGTTAGGGACTAAGTACAATGAGCAGTTCTTC
NA	TRBV6-5	TRBD1	TRBJ1-2	CASSSVQWTGRAGYTF	TGTGCCAGCAGTTCTGTGCAATGGACAGGGCGGGCTGGCTACACCTTC
few	TRBV6-5	TRBD1	TRBJ1-6	CASSLSGQARGSPLHF	TGTGCCAGCAGTTTAAGCGGACAGGCCAGGGGTTCACCCCTCCACTTT
few	TRBV19	NA	TRBJ1-1	CASSIFKDRAFF	TGTGCCAGTAGTATATTTAAGGACAGAGCTTTCTTT
NA	TRBV7-2	TRBD1	TRBJ2-7	CASSSRQGAYEQYF	TGTGCCAGCAGCTCAAGACAGGGGGCCTACGAGCAGTACTTC
NA	TRBV6-1	NA	TRBJ1-2	CASKPTGREYTF	TGTGCCAGCAAACCAACAGGGAGGGAGTACACCTTC
NA	TRBV6-4	TRBD2	TRBJ2-5	CASSNSGRWETQYF	TGTGCCAGCAGTAATAGCGGGAGGTGGGAGACCCAGTACTTC
once	TRBV7-9	TRBD1	TRBJ1-2	CASRPGQPNYGYTF	TGTGCCAGCAGGCCGGGACAGCCAAACTATGGCTACACCTTC
NA	TRBV30	TRBD1	TRBJ1-3	CAWSKDRASGNTIYF	TGTGCCTGGAGTAAGGACAGGGCCTCTGGAAACACCATATATTTT
NA	TRBV11-2	NA	TRBJ2-1	CASSLDGGANEQFF	TGTGCCAGCAGCTTAGATGGGGGGGCGAATGAGCAGTTCTTC
NA	TRBV11-2	TRBD1	TRBJ2-1	CASSLGQGIYNEQFF	TGTGCCAGCAGCCTAGGACAGGGCATCTACAATGAGCAGTTCTTC
NA	TRBV28	NA	TRBJ1-2	CASREDRGYGYTF	TGTGCCAGCAGAGAAGATCGGGGCTATGGCTACACCTTC
NA	TRBV19	NA	TRBJ1-5	CARGRDLSNQPQHF	TGTGCCAGGGGGCGGGACCTTAGCAATCAGCCCCAGCATTTT
few	TRBV4-3	NA	TRBJ1-3	CASSQDPGSGNTIYF	TGCGCCAGCAGCCAAGATCCGGGCTCTGGAAACACCATATATTTT
NA	TRBV7-9	TRBD1	TRBJ1-4	CASSYWTGNEKLFF	TGTGCCAGCAGCTACTGGACAGGGAACGAAAAACTGTTTTTT
NA	TRBV11-2	NA	TRBJ2-5	CATTVAGETQYF	TGTGCCACCACGGTAGCCGGGGAGACCCAGTACTTC
NA	TRBV19	NA	TRBJ2-5	CASSPNRETQYF	TGTGCCAGTAGCCCGAACAGAGAGACCCAGTACTTC
NA	TRBV7-8	NA	TRBJ2-7	CASSLAMAGRDEQYF	TGTGCCAGCAGCTTAGCTATGGCGGGGCGCGACGAGCAGTACTTC
few	TRBV19	NA	TRBJ1-1	CASRVTMNTEAFF	TGTGCCAGTAGGGTGACAATGAACACTGAAGCTTTCTTT
NA	TRBV11-2	NA	TRBJ1-3	CASSPFGNTIYF	TGTGCCAGCAGCCCTTTTGGAAACACCATATATTTT